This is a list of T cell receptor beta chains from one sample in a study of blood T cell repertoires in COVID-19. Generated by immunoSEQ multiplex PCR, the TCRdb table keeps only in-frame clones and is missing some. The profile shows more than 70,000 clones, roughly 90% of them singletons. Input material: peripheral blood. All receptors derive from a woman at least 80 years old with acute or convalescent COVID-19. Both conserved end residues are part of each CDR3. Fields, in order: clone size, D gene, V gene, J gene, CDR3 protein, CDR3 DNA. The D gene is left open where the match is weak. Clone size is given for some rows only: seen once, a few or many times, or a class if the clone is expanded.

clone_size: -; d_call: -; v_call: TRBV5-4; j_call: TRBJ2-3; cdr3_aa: CASSTSTDTQYF; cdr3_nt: TGTGCCAGCAGCACAAGCACAGATACGCAGTATTTT
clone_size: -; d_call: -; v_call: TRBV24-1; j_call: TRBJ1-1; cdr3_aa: CATSREATDEAFF; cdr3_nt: TGTGCCACCAGTAGGGAGGCGACCGATGAAGCTTTCTTT
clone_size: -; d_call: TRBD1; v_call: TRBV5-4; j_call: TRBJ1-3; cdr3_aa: CASSSTGGLGNTIYF; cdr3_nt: TGTGCCAGCAGCTCTACAGGGGGCCTGGGAAACACCATATATTTT
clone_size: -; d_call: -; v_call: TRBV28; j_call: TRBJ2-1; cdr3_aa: CASFGGATYNEQFF; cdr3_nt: TGTGCCTCGTTTGGGGGGGCAACCTACAATGAGCAGTTCTTC
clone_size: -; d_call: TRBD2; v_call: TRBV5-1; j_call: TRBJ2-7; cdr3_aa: CASSPRGLAVIEQYF; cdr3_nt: TGCGCCAGCAGCCCTCGGGGACTAGCGGTGATCGAGCAGTACTTC
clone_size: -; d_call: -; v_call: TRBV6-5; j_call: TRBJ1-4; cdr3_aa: CASKGQQLNNEKLFF; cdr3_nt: TGTGCCAGCAAAGGACAGCAACTTAATAATGAAAAACTGTTTTTT
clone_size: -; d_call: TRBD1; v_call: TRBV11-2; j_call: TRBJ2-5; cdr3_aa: CASSSTGERETQYF; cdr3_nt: TGTGCCAGCAGCTCCACAGGGGAACGAGAGACCCAGTACTTC
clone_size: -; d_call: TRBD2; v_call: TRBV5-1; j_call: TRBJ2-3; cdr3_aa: CASSLSGGSTDTQYF; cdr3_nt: TGCGCCAGCAGCTTGAGCGGGGGTAGCACAGATACGCAGTATTTT
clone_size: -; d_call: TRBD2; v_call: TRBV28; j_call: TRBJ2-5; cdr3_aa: CASRRFPGLAGGVETQYF; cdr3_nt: TGTGCCAGCAGACGATTCCCGGGACTAGCGGGGGGGGTGGAGACCCAGTACTTC
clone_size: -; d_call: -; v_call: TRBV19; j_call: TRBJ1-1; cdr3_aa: CASTQNAGVTNTEAFF; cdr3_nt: TGTGCCAGTACCCAGAACGCAGGGGTTACGAACACTGAAGCTTTCTTT
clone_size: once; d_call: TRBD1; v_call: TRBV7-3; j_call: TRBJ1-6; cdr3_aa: CASSLGNRGQNSPLHF; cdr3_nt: TGTGCCAGCAGCTTAGGGAACAGGGGGCAGAATTCACCCCTCCACTTT
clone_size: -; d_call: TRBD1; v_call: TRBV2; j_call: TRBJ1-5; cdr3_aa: CASSPDRGLVGNQPQHF; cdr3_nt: TGTGCCAGCAGCCCCGACAGGGGGCTGGTGGGCAATCAGCCCCAGCATTTT
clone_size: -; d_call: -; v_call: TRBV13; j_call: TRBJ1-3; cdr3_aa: CASTLQGTGNTIYF; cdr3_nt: TGTGCCAGCACCTTACAGGGAACTGGAAACACCATATATTTT
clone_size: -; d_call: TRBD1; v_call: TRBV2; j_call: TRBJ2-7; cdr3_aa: CASSGQLYEQYF; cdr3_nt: TGTGCCAGCTCGGGACAGCTCTACGAGCAGTACTTC
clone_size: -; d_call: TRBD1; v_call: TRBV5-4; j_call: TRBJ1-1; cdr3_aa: CASSGAGTGSTEAFF; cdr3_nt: TGTGCCAGCAGCGGCGCCGGGACAGGGAGTACTGAAGCTTTCTTT
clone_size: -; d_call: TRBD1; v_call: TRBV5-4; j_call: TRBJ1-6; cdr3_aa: CASSAGQGARTNSPLHF; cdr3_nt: TGTGCCAGCAGCGCTGGACAGGGGGCGAGGACGAATTCACCCCTCCACTTT